These 30 T cell receptor beta chains were sequenced from one sample in a study of primary melanoma T cells and metastatic recurrence. The data were produced by immunoSEQ multiplex PCR, yet TCRdb's version contains in-frame clones alone and is incomplete. The repertoire holds 150 or so clones, with 82% as singletons. Sequencing was performed on melanoma tumor tissue. The receptors here all came from a human donor with melanoma.

V is TRBV19 and J is TRBJ2-7; either TRBD1 or TRBD2 may supply D (5 bases each). Deletions cut 9 bases from V and 0 bases from J, with 9 bases between. CDR3 length equals 12 residues. The V gene's germline CDR1 is LNHDA and CDR2 SQIVND (reference sequence). Here the CDR3 DNA reads TGTGCCAGCCGGGGCGACTCCTACGAGCAGTACTTC. Amino acid sequence: CASRGDSYEQYF. Drawing the rest from reference TRBV19 and TRBJ2-7, the complete variable domain is DGGITQSPKYLFRKEGQNVTLSCEQNLNHDAMYWYRQDPGQGLRLIYYSQIVNDFQKGDIAEGYSVSREKKESFPLTVTSAQKNPTAFYLCASRGDSYEQYFGPGTRLTVT.

The CDR3 coding sequence is TGTGCCAGTAGTCGACTAGCGGGAGGGCCACTTACGCCGTTCTTC. It translates to CASSRLAGGPLTPFF. V gene TRBV19 combines with J gene TRBJ2-1, with 14 nucleotides matching TRBD2. Germline V gene data show CDR1 as LNHDA and CDR2 as SQIVND (reference sequence). This CDR3 comprises 15 residues. Losses at the gene ends were 5 bases for V and 15 bases for J; bases not matched to a gene: 12.

The DNA of the CDR3 is TGCGCCAGCAGCTTGTCTTGGACGGTTGGGAATGAAAAACTGTTTTTT. Translated, it gives CASSLSWTVGNEKLFF. The genes are TRBV23-1 and TRBJ1-4; no definite D call. TRBV23-1 has ORF status, its function being uncertain. The CDR3 has 16 amino acids. The V end lost 6 bases, the J end lost 5 bases, and 19 bases lay between the germline ends.

Regarding this clone: An end of the junction does not agree with germline; a read error may underlie this. CDR3 sequence: CASSPAGGWTDTQYF. The CDR3 region has the DNA TGTGCCAGCAGCCCAGCGGGGGGGTGGACAGATACGCAGTATTTT. The chain is built from TRBV15 and TRBJ2-3; 10 bases map to TRBD2. CDR1 LNHNV and CDR2 YYDKDF come from the germline V gene (reference sequence). The CDR3 covers 15 residues.

The J gene is TRBJ1-1, the V gene TRBV23-1; D is undetermined. TRBV23-1 is an open reading frame, and its role is uncertain. The CDR3 has 13 residues. V lost 6 bases, J lost 1 base, and 9 bases lay in between. The CDR3 here is CASSLLGNTEAFF. The CDR3 DNA is TGCGCCAGCAGCTTGTTAGGGAACACTGAAGCTTTCTTT.

The gene calls are TRBV29-1 and TRBJ2-1; D gene uncertain. This CDR3 contains 13 residues. The germline V gene encodes CDR1 SQVTM and CDR2 ANQGSEA. V dropped 4 bases and J dropped 5 bases, with 12 bases sitting between them. CDR3 nucleotide sequence: TGCAGCGTTGCCCCGACCCAGGACAATGAGCAGTTCTTC. Translated: CSVAPTQDNEQFF.

This chain connects TRBV11-3 to TRBJ2-2; 9 nucleotides match TRBD1. This CDR3 spans 16 amino acids. The V gene's germline CDR1 is SGHNT and CDR2 YENEEA. The V segment lost 4 bases and the J segment 4 bases; nucleotides outside the gene matches: 7. The chain's CDR3 is CASSSPTGGRTGELFF. The CDR3 bases are TGTGCCAGCAGCTCCCCAACAGGGGGCCGCACCGGGGAGCTGTTTTTT.

The chain has TRBV15 and TRBJ2-5; D perhaps matches TRBD2 (6 bases). Germline loops: CDR1 LNHNV, CDR2 YYDKDF (reference sequence). With 1 base removed from V and 3 bases from J, the gap between germline ends came to 21 bases. The CDR3 covers 18 residues. The DNA for the CDR3 is TGTGCCACCAGCAGAGCTTCCGTCGGGACTGCCAAAGAAGAGACCCAGTACTTC. Amino acid sequence: CATSRASVGTAKEETQYF.

The V gene is TRBV15, the J gene TRBJ2-7, with 13 bases fitting TRBD2. The CDR3 length is 16 residues. V shed 4 bases, J shed 0 bases, and the junction held 3 bases outside the gene matches. Germline V gene data show CDR1 as LNHNV and CDR2 as YYDKDF (reference sequence). DNA for the CDR3: TGTGCCACCAGCATCGGACTAGCGGGAGACTCCTACGAGCAGTACTTC. Translating gives CATSIGLAGDSYEQYF.

The gene calls are TRBV19 and TRBJ1-1, with D maybe TRBD1 (5 bases). Deletions cut 7 bases from V and 5 bases from J, with 20 bases between. The CDR3 extends over 15 amino acids. Germline assignment: CDR1 LNHDA and CDR2 SQIVND (reference sequence). The CDR3 loop reads CASTPGATGGTEAFF. DNA of the CDR3: TGTGCCAGTACCCCCGGGGCTACCGGGGGGACTGAAGCTTTCTTT.

This chain uses TRBV28 with TRBJ1-3; 8 bases align to TRBD1. J gave up 7 bases and V 6 bases, and 11 bases lay outside the gene matches. The CDR3 runs to 15 residues. CDR1 is MDHEN and CDR2 is SYDVKM in the germline V gene. The CDR3 here is CASSPGTGSVNTIYF. The CDR3 DNA follows: TGTGCCAGCAGCCCAGGGACAGGTTCTGTGAACACCATATATTTT.

CDR3 sequence (DNA): TGTGCCAGCAGTTTATGGACTAGCGGAAACTACGAGCAGTACTTC. Its protein is CASSLWTSGNYEQYF. The gene calls are TRBV28 and TRBJ2-7; 9 bases are a match to TRBD2. CDR1 is MDHEN and CDR2 is SYDVKM in the germline V gene. J was trimmed by 3 bases and V by 0 bases; bases with no gene match: 3. The CDR3 runs 15 residues. Full variable domain (rest looked up from reference TRBV28 and TRBJ2-7): DVKVTQSSRYLVKRTGEKVFLECVQDMDHENMFWYRQDPGLGLRLIYFSYDVKMKEKGDIPEGYSVSREKKERFSLILESASTNQTSMYLCASSLWTSGNYEQYFGPGTRLTVT.

The rearrangement joins TRBV6-8 to TRBJ2-1, with 13 bases identical to TRBD2. The germline V gene has CDR1 MNHGY and CDR2 SAAAGT. The ends lost 10 bases at V and 8 bases at J; junction bases unmatched: 14. This CDR3 has 16 amino acids. Written as DNA, the CDR3 is TGTGCCACCGGACTAGCGGGAGCTCTTCTTAGCGATGAGCAGTTCTTC. It is translated as CATGLAGALLSDEQFF.

The chain is built from TRBV4-1 and TRBJ2-2; D call uncertain. The CDR3 consists of 19 residues. Looked up from germline, CDR1 is MGHRA and CDR2 is YSYEKL. The ends were cut back, 0 bases at V and 2 bases at J, with 19 bases in the middle. CDR3 loop: CASSQDRVNTPPNTGELFF. The CDR3 nucleotides are TGCGCCAGCAGCCAAGATCGGGTCAATACACCCCCAAACACCGGGGAGCTGTTTTTT.

The chain joins TRBV4-1 to TRBJ2-1; a weak D match, TRBD2 (5 bases). V lost 0 bases and J 0 bases, leaving 12 bases between the germline ends. There are 17 residues in the CDR3. From germline, CDR1 is MGHRA and CDR2 YSYEKL. The CDR3 spells CASSQERRGYSYNEQFF. DNA for the CDR3: TGCGCCAGCAGCCAAGAGAGACGCGGGTACTCCTACAATGAGCAGTTCTTC.

The chain couples TRBV29-1 to TRBJ2-7; D possibly matches TRBD1 or TRBD2 (5 bases each). The CDR3 consists of 12 residues. Trimming shortened V by 4 bases and J by 3 bases, and 10 bases separated the two germline ends. Germline CDR1 and CDR2: SQVTM and ANQGSEA. CDR3 DNA sequence: TGCAGCGTTGGAGGGGAAGGCTACGAGCAGTACTTC. Its translation is CSVGGEGYEQYF.

This clone was seen a single time. V gene TRBV19 combines with J gene TRBJ1-2; 8 nucleotides agree with TRBD1. The CDR3 has 13 residues. Germline loops: CDR1 LNHDA, CDR2 SQIVND (reference sequence). Trimming cost V 4 bases and J 10 bases; bases outside gene matches: 8. The CDR3 here is CASSRTGTEDYTF. The CDR3 DNA sequence: TGTGCCAGTAGTAGGACAGGGACAGAGGACTACACCTTC. Supplemented by reference TRBV19 and TRBJ1-2, the full variable domain reads DGGITQSPKYLFRKEGQNVTLSCEQNLNHDAMYWYRQDPGQGLRLIYYSQIVNDFQKGDIAEGYSVSREKKESFPLTVTSAQKNPTAFYLCASSRTGTEDYTFGSGTRLTVV.

The V gene is TRBV19, the J gene TRBJ1-1; TRBD1 matches at 9 bases. Germline V gene data show CDR1 as LNHDA and CDR2 as SQIVND (reference sequence). The CDR3 length is 15 residues. V shed 5 bases and J 1 base; nucleotides not matched to a gene: 5. CDR3 residues: CASSRPGQGNTEAFF. The CDR3 DNA follows: TGTGCCAGTAGTCGCCCGGGACAGGGGAACACTGAAGCTTTCTTT. Looking up the rest from reference TRBV19 and TRBJ1-1 gives the full variable domain: DGGITQSPKYLFRKEGQNVTLSCEQNLNHDAMYWYRQDPGQGLRLIYYSQIVNDFQKGDIAEGYSVSREKKESFPLTVTSAQKNPTAFYLCASSRPGQGNTEAFFGQGTRLTVV.

V gene TRBV19 combines with J gene TRBJ2-1; no clear D. V dropped 3 bases and J dropped 5 bases, with 14 bases sitting between them. CDR1 LNHDA and CDR2 SQIVND come from the germline V gene (reference sequence). The CDR3 consists of 15 residues. The CDR3: CASSMGPLEHNEQFF. The CDR3 nucleotides read TGTGCCAGTAGTATGGGCCCCTTGGAGCACAATGAGCAGTTCTTC.

V usage is TRBV19 and J usage is TRBJ2-3, with D possibly TRBD2 on 5 matching bases. V was cut by 6 bases and J by 2 bases, with 6 bases left in between. The CDR3 extends over 12 amino acids. Germline V CDR1 and CDR2: LNHDA, SQIVND (reference sequence). The DNA of the CDR3 is TGTGCCAGTAGCCGGGACACAGATACGCAGTATTTT. It is translated as CASSRDTDTQYF.

J is TRBJ2-7 and V is TRBV6-8, with a tentative D call TRBD2 (6 bases). Per the germline V gene, CDR1 is MNHGY and CDR2 is SAAAGT. V lost 5 bases and J 2 bases, leaving 13 bases between the germline ends. The CDR3 spans 14 residues. The CDR3 DNA sequence: TGTGCCAGCAGTCAGAGGGACTCTACCTACGAGCAGTACTTC. Translated, it gives CASSQRDSTYEQYF.

This clone turned up a few times. The chain recombines TRBV18 with TRBJ1-1; 7 bases align to TRBD1. The CDR3 is 14 residues long. Germline-derived CDR1 and CDR2 are KGHSH and LQKENI. V shed 6 bases, J shed 5 bases, and the junction held 9 bases outside the gene matches. The CDR3 is CASSPRQGGTEAFF. For the CDR3, the DNA is TGTGCCAGCTCTCCAAGACAGGGAGGGACTGAAGCTTTCTTT.

The chain uses TRBV19 and TRBJ2-1; the match to TRBD1 covers 11 bases. J lost 7 bases, V lost 8 bases, and 4 bases had no gene match. The length of the CDR3 is 13 residues. Per germline, CDR1 LNHDA and CDR2 SQIVND (reference sequence). The CDR3 sequence is CASSGQGANEQFF. CDR3 nucleotide sequence: TGTGCCAGTTCCGGACAGGGGGCTAATGAGCAGTTCTTC.

The chain couples TRBV14 to TRBJ2-3, with 9 bases fitting TRBD1. Trimming at V came to 3 bases and at J to 5 bases, leaving 12 bases not matched to a gene. Per the germline V gene, CDR1 is SGHDN and CDR2 is FVKESK. The CDR3 length is 17 residues. The CDR3 loop reads CASSHFSGTGRGDTQYF. In nucleotides, the CDR3 is TGTGCCAGCAGCCACTTCTCCGGGACAGGGAGGGGAGATACGCAGTATTTT.

This chain links TRBV19 with TRBJ2-1; D gene uncertain. Germline lookup yields CDR1 LNHDA and CDR2 SQIVND (reference sequence). This CDR3 is built from 13 residues. V was clipped by 6 bases and J by 3 bases, with 9 bases between them. The CDR3, as DNA: TGTGCCAGTAGGTCAGACCACTACAATGAGCAGTTCTTC. Encoded protein: CASRSDHYNEQFF.

The gene calls are TRBV6-8 and TRBJ2-1, with 9 bases that match TRBD1. CDR1 and CDR2 (germline): MNHGY, SAAAGT. With V trimmed by 5 bases and J by 10 bases, 12 bases remained unmatched. The CDR3 is 15 residues long. The CDR3 bases are TGTGCCAGCAGTCCCGGGACAGGGTTGGTGGAGGAGCAGTTCTTC. This encodes CASSPGTGLVEEQFF.

CDR3 amino acids: CASSSPGQGNTIYF. The CDR3, as DNA: TGTGCCAGCAGCTCTCCGGGACAGGGAAACACCATATATTTT. The genes are TRBV11-3 and TRBJ1-3; 7 nucleotides align to TRBD1. The CDR3 runs to 14 residues. From germline, CDR1 is SGHNT and CDR2 YENEEA. Losses at the gene ends were 4 bases for V and 4 bases for J; bases not matched to a gene: 4.

The chain recombines TRBV6-8 with TRBJ1-1, with TRBD1 matching 9 bases. This CDR3 spans 15 amino acids. V lost 1 base and J lost 4; bases outside the gene matches: 4. Germline V gene sequence: CDR1 MNHGY, CDR2 SAAAGT. DNA for the CDR3: TGTGCCAGCAGTTACTACACAGGGGGCGGCACTGAAGCTTTCTTT. Translation gives CASSYYTGGGTEAFF.

The chain joins TRBV11-3 to TRBJ2-1; 9 bases are shared with TRBD1. The CDR3 has 14 amino acids. Germline-derived CDR1 and CDR2 are SGHNT and YENEEA. V shed 5 bases and J 7 bases; nucleotides not matched to a gene: 6. The CDR3 bases are TGTGCCAGCAGCCAAGGGACAGGGAGGAATGAGCAGTTCTTC. Its protein is CASSQGTGRNEQFF. Supplemented by reference TRBV11-3 and TRBJ2-1, the full variable domain reads EAGVVQSPRYKIIEKKQPVAFWCNPISGHNTLYWYLQNLGQGPELLIRYENEEAVDDSQLPKDRFSAERLKGVDSTLKIQPAELGDSAVYLCASSQGTGRNEQFFGPGTRLTVL.

This clone occurred once. This chain uses TRBV19 with TRBJ2-5; 7 bases agree with TRBD1. Germline-derived CDR1 and CDR2 are LNHDA and SQIVND (reference sequence). V lost 4 bases, J lost 1 base, and 3 bases stayed unmatched. The CDR3 totals 14 residues. The CDR3 is CASSTYRGQETQYF. CDR3 sequence (DNA): TGTGCCAGTAGTACGTACAGGGGCCAAGAGACCCAGTACTTC.